This entry is about one T cell receptor beta chain. These data come from a study of OX40 agonist ivuxolimab in advanced cancers. This table comes from immunoSEQ multiplex PCR, and its TCRdb copy is limited to in-frame clones, with some not included. The sample has over 75,000 clones, 94% seen once. This CDR3 comprises 13 residues. V was clipped by 5 bases and J by 1 base, with 8 bases between them. The germline gives CDR1 PRHDT, CDR2 FYEKMQ (reference sequence). The chain joins TRBV13 to TRBJ1-1, with D unclear. The specimen comprised CD4+ or CD8+ T cells sorted from blood, sampled in a trial of the OX40 agonist ivuxolimab. This clonotype was obtained from an adult with an advanced solid tumor such as melanoma, head and neck, liver or kidney cancer. CDR3 loop: CASSLYRNTEAFF. Here the CDR3 DNA reads TGTGCCAGCAGCCTTTACAGGAACACTGAAGCTTTCTTT.